The next 13 T cell receptor beta chains were all read from a single sample in a study of cytomegalovirus exposure and HLA in healthy donors. Sequencing was performed with immunoSEQ multiplex PCR; in TCRdb, only in-frame clones are kept and a portion is missing. The sample records roughly 120,000 clones, more than 70% being singletons. The sample comprised PBMCs. Receptors originate from a woman younger than 45 in good health and CMV-seronegative.

The chain has TRBV7-2 and TRBJ2-3, with 9 bases matching TRBD1. CDR1 is SGHTA and CDR2 is FQGNSA in the germline V gene. V shed 5 bases and J 2 bases; nucleotides not matched to a gene: 5. CDR3 length equals 15 residues. CDR3 sequence (DNA): TGTGCCAGCAGCCCTGGGACAGGGTCCACAGATACGCAGTATTTT. As protein: CASSPGTGSTDTQYF.

The chain recombines TRBV19 with TRBJ1-1; D might be TRBD1 (6 bases). In germline, CDR1 is LNHDA, CDR2 SQIVND (reference sequence). V was shortened by 5 bases and J by 0 bases, with 13 bases between the two germline ends. The CDR3 is 15 amino acids. The CDR3 DNA sequence: TGTGCCAGTAGTCCTTCGACAGGCATGAACACTGAAGCTTTCTTT. Its protein is CASSPSTGMNTEAFF.

This chain uses TRBV4-3 with TRBJ1-2; 7 nucleotides line up with TRBD1. The V gene's germline CDR1 is LGHNA and CDR2 YSLEER. The V gene end was trimmed by 0 bases and the J gene end by 7 bases; junction bases not matched to a gene: 11. The CDR3 contains 16 residues. CDR3 region: CASSQDREGGASGYTF. As DNA, the CDR3 is TGCGCCAGCAGCCAAGATCGGGAAGGGGGCGCATCTGGCTACACCTTC.

This clone has only a few counts. V gene TRBV9 combines with J gene TRBJ1-6, with TRBD1 as a possible D gene (5 bases). Germline assignment: CDR1 SGDLS and CDR2 YYNGEE. The CDR3 is 12 amino acids. Trimming removed 3 bases at V and 14 bases at J, with 12 bases between. CDR3 protein: CASSGLGQSLHF. The CDR3 region has the DNA TGTGCCAGCAGCGGCCTCGGACAATCCCTCCACTTT.

The chain is built from TRBV6-5 and TRBJ1-5, with D maybe TRBD1 (5 bases). The CDR3 loop spans 14 amino acids. Trimming cost V 5 bases and J 5 bases, with 13 bases left between them. The germline gives CDR1 MNHEY, CDR2 SVGAGI. DNA for the CDR3: TGTGCCAGCAGTACCCCAGGGCAGTATCAGCCCCAGCATTTT. Its translation is CASSTPGQYQPQHF.

The chain uses TRBV7-9 and TRBJ1-1; D gene ambiguous. Deletions cut 2 bases from V and 1 base from J, with 8 bases between. Germline V gene lookup returns CDR1 SEHNR and CDR2 FQNEAQ (reference sequence). The CDR3 loop spans 14 amino acids. CDR3 sequence (DNA): TGTGCCAGCAGCTTACTAGGAAAGAACACTGAAGCTTTCTTT. Encoded protein: CASSLLGKNTEAFF.

CDR3 DNA: TGTGCCAGCAGTGAAGACAGGGGCAGAAACATTCAGTACTTC. Amino acids: CASSEDRGRNIQYF. V usage is TRBV2 and J usage is TRBJ2-4, with 7 bases matching TRBD1. Germline CDR1 SNHLY, CDR2 FYNNEI. V lost 1 base and J lost 6; bases outside the gene matches: 3. This CDR3 region has 14 residues. Using reference TRBV2 and TRBJ2-4 for the parts outside the CDR3, the full variable domain is EPEVTQTPSHQVTQMGQEVILRCVPISNHLYFYWYRQILGQKVEFLVSFYNNEISEKSEIFDDQFSVERPDGSNFTLKIRSTKLEDSAMYFCASSEDRGRNIQYFGAGTRLSVL.

V usage is TRBV30 and J usage is TRBJ1-4; possible D gene TRBD1, 5 bases. Deletions cut 2 bases from V and 6 bases from J, with 10 bases between. The CDR3 totals 13 residues. CDR1 is GTSNPN, CDR2 SVGIG, per germline (reference sequence). The CDR3 nucleotides read TGTGCCTGGAGTTTCGGGGGTGATGAAAAACTGTTTTTT. Its translation: CAWSFGGDEKLFF. The whole variable domain, filled in from reference TRBV30 and TRBJ1-4, reads SQTIHQWPATLVQPVGSPLSLECTVEGTSNPNLYWYRQAAGRGLQLLFYSVGIGQISSEVPQNLSASRPQDRQFILSSKKLLLSDSGFYLCAWSFGGDEKLFFGSGTQLSVL.

CDR3 nucleotides: TGTGCCACCAGCAGAGTAGGAGAGGCCTACGAGCAGTACTTC. This translates into CATSRVGEAYEQYF. The rearrangement links TRBV15 to TRBJ2-7; D unresolved. There are 14 residues in the CDR3. Germline V gene lookup returns CDR1 LNHNV and CDR2 YYDKDF (reference sequence). V lost 1 base and J lost 2, with 9 bases in between. Based on the CDR3 plus reference TRBV15 and TRBJ2-7, the full variable domain is DAMVIQNPRYQVTQFGKPVTLSCSQTLNHNVMYWYQQKSSQAPKLLFHYYDKDFNNEADTPDNFQSRRPNTSFCFLDIRSPGLGDTAMYLCATSRVGEAYEQYFGPGTRLTVT.

This chain connects TRBV6-5 to TRBJ1-1; tentatively, D is TRBD1 (6 bases). V lost 2 bases and J 7 bases, leaving 14 bases between the germline ends. Germline-derived CDR1 and CDR2 are MNHEY and SVGAGI. This CDR3 is 14 amino acids long. This CDR3 is CASSYGIGGLEAFF. CDR3 DNA: TGTGCCAGCAGTTACGGTATCGGGGGGCTTGAAGCTTTCTTT.

This clone was detected a few times. The V call is TRBV7-3, the J call TRBJ2-7; 7 bases agree with TRBD1. Looked up from germline, CDR1 is SGHTA and CDR2 is FQGTGA. The CDR3 loop spans 14 amino acids. V lost 9 bases and J lost 0; bases outside the gene matches: 8. Here the CDR3 reads CARIIRGPSYEQYF. CDR3 DNA sequence: TGTGCCAGAATAATAAGGGGGCCCTCCTACGAGCAGTACTTC.

This clone has only a few counts. V gene TRBV4-2 combines with J gene TRBJ2-5, with 15 positions matching TRBD2. Trimming cost V 1 base and J 5 bases; bases outside gene matches: 5. CDR1 is LGHNA, CDR2 YNFKEQ, per germline. CDR3 length equals 17 residues. CDR3 region: CASSQGTSGGARETQYF. The CDR3 DNA is TGTGCCAGCAGCCAAGGGACTAGCGGGGGGGCCAGGGAGACCCAGTACTTC.

The chain combines TRBV11-1 with TRBJ2-2, with TRBD1 matching over 7 bases. After removal of 5 bases from V and 3 bases from J, the junction contained 6 bases not matched to a gene. The CDR3 runs 15 residues. Per germline, CDR1 SGHAT and CDR2 FQDESV (reference sequence). The CDR3 reads CASSLGTVDTGELFF. In DNA form, the CDR3 reads TGTGCCAGCAGCCTGGGGACAGTGGACACCGGGGAGCTGTTTTTT.